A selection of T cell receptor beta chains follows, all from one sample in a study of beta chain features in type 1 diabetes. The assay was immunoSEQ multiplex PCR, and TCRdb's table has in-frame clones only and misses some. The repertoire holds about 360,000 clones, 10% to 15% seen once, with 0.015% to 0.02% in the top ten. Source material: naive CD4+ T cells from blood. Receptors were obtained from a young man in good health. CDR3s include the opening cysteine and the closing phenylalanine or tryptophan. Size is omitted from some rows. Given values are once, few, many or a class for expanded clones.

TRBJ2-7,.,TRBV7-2,CASSSSSYEQYF
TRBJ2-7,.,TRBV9,CASSVTGTGSYEQYF
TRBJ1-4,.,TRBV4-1,CASSPRDRGFEKLFF
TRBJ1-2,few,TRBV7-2,CASIRPQLDNGYTF
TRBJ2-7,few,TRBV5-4,CASSWTGDLDYEQYF
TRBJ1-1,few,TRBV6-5,CATKTALLMNTEAFF
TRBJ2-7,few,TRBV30,CAWNIAGIYEQYF
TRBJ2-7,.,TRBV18,CASSPNTLLSYEQYF
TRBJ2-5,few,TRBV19,CASRVTGEETQYF
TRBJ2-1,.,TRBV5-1,CASSFSDRGIDEQFF
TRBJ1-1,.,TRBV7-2,CASSLQGTWDTEAFF
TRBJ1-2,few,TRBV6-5,CASSYDGRSDGYTF
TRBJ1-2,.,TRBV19,CASKARVGYTF
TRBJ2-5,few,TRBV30,CAWRALGTGGETQYF
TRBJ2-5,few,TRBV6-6,CASSYSRGREETQYF
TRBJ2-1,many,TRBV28,CASISGTYNEQFF
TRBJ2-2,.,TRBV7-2,CASSLNRDTGELFF